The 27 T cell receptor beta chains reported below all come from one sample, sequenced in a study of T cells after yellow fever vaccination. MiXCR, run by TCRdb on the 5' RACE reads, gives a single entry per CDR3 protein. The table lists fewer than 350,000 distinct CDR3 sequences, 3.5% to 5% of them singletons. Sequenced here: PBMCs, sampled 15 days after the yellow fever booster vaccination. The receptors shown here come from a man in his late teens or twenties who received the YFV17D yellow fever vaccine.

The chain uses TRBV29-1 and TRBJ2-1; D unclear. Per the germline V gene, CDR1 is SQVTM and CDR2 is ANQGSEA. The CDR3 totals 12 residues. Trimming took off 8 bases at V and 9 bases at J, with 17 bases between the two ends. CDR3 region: CSTRYGNGEQFF. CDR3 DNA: TGCAGCACCCGTTATGGGAACGGTGAGCAGTTCTTC.

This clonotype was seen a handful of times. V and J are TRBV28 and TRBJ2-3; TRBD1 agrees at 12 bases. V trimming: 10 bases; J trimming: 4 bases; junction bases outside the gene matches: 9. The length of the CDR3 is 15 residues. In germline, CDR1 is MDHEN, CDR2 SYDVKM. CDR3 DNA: TGTGCCACCCACCGCCGGGACAGGGGGCCAGATACGCAGTATTTT. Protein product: CATHRRDRGPDTQYF. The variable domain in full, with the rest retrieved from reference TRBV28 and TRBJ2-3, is DVKVTQSSRYLVKRTGEKVFLECVQDMDHENMFWYRQDPGLGLRLIYFSYDVKMKEKGDIPEGYSVSREKKERFSLILESASTNQTSMYLCATHRRDRGPDTQYFGPGTRLTVL.

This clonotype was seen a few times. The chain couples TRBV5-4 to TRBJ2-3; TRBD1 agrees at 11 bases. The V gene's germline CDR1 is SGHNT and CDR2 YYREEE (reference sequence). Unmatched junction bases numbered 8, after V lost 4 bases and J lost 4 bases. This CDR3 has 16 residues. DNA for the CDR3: TGTGCCAGCAGCGCCTCCGGGACAGGGGGGGCAGATACGCAGTATTTT. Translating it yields CASSASGTGGADTQYF.

The CDR3 DNA is TGTGCCAGCAGCCCGAGGAGGGGGGAGACCACTGAAGCTTTCTTT. It codes for CASSPRRGETTEAFF. The V and J genes are TRBV7-3 and TRBJ1-1, with D maybe TRBD1 (6 bases). Germline V gene sequence: CDR1 SGHTA, CDR2 FQGTGA. V gave up 5 bases and J gave up 4 bases, with 17 bases separating them. The CDR3 has 15 residues. The full variable domain, rest sourced from reference TRBV7-3 and TRBJ1-1, is GAGVSQTPSNKVTEKGKYVELRCDPISGHTALYWYRQSLGQGPEFLIYFQGTGAADDSGLPNDRFFAVRPEGSVSTLKIQRTERGDSAVYLCASSPRRGETTEAFFGQGTRLTVV.

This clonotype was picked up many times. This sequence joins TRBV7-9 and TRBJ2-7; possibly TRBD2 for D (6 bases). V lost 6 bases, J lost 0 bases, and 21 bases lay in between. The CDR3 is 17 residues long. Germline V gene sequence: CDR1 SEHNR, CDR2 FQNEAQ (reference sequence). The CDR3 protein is CASRYGGAGDDSYEQYV. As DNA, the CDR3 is TGTGCCAGCAGATACGGGGGAGCAGGAGACGACTCCTACGAGCAGTACGTC.

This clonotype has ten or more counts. DNA of the CDR3: TGTGCCAGAGAAATGGGGGGCGATATGAACACTGAAGCTTTCTTT. Translation gives CAREMGGDMNTEAFF. The rearrangement links TRBV27 to TRBJ1-1, with D perhaps matching TRBD1 (6 bases). Between the trimmed V and J ends, which lost 9 bases and 0 bases, there was a span of 17 bases. Germline V gene lookup returns CDR1 MNHEY and CDR2 SMNVEV (reference sequence). This CDR3 is 15 amino acids long.

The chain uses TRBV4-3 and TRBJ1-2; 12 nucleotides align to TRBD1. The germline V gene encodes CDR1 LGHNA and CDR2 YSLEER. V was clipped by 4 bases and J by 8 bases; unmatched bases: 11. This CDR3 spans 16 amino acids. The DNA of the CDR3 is TGCGCCAGCAGCCGCGTCCCGGGACAGGGGGCGAGGGGCTACACCTTC. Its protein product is CASSRVPGQGARGYTF.

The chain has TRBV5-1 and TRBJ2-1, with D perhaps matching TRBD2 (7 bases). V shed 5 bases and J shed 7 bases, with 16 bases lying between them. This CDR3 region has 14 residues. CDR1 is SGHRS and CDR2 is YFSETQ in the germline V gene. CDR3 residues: CASRVGGGNNEQFF. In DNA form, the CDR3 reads TGCGCCAGCAGAGTCGGCGGGGGCAATAATGAGCAGTTCTTC.

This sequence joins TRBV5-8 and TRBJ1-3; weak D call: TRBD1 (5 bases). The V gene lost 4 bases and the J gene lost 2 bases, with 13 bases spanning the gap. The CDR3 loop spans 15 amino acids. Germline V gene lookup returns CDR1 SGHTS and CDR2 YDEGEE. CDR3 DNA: TGTGCCAGCAGCAGTGGGGGTCAGGCTGGAAACACCATATATTTT. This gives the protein CASSSGGQAGNTIYF.

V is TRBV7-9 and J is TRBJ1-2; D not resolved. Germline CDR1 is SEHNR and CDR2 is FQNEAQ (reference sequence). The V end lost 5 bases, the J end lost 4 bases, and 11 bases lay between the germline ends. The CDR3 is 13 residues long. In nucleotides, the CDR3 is TGTGCCAGCAGCCGAGGGAACGGCTATGGCTACACCTTC. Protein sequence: CASSRGNGYGYTF.

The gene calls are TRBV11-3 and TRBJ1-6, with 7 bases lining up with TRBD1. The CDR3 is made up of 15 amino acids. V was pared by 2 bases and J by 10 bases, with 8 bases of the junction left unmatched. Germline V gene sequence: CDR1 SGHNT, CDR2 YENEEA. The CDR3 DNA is TGTGCCAGCAGCTTACGGCCGACAGGGATATCACCCCTCCACTTT. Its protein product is CASSLRPTGISPLHF.

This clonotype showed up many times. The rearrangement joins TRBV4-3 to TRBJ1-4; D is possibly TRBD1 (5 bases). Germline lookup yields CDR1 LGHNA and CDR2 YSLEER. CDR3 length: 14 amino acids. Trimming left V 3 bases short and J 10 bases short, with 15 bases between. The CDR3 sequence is CASSHWGTGGKLFF. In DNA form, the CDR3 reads TGCGCCAGCAGCCATTGGGGCACTGGAGGAAAACTGTTTTTT.

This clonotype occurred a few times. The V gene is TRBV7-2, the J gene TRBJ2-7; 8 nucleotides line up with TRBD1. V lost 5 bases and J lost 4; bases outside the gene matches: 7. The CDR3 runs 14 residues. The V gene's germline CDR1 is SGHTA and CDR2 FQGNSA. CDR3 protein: CASSPTGVIYEQYF. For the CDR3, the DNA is TGTGCCAGCAGCCCGACAGGGGTGATATACGAGCAGTACTTC.

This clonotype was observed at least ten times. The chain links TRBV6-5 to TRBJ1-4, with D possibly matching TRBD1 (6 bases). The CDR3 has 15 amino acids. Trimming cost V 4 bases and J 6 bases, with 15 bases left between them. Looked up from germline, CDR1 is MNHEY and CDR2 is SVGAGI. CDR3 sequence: CASSSLGGGDEKLFF. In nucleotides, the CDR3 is TGTGCCAGCAGTTCCCTTGGAGGGGGAGATGAAAAACTGTTTTTT.

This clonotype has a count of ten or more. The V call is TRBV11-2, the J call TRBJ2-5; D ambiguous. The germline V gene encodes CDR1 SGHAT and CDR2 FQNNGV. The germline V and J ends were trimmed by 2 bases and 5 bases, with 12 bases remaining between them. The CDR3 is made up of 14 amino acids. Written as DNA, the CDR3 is TGTGCCAGCAGCTTAATTCCGTCCCCCGAGACCCAGTACTTC. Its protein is CASSLIPSPETQYF.

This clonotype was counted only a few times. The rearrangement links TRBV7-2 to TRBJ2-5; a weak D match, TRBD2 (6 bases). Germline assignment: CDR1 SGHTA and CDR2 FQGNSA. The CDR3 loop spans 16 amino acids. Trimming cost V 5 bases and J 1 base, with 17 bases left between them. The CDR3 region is CASSPRGAGFQETQYF. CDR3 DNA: TGTGCCAGCAGCCCCAGAGGTGCGGGGTTCCAAGAGACCCAGTACTTC.

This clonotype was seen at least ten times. CDR3 in amino acids: CSGTSGGAESYNEQFF. CDR3 in DNA: TGCAGCGGAACTAGCGGGGGGGCGGAATCGTACAATGAGCAGTTCTTC. The chain has TRBV29-1 and TRBJ2-1; 13 nucleotides line up with TRBD2. Germline V lookup: CDR1 SQVTM, CDR2 ANQGSEA. The V and J ends lost 7 bases and 4 bases, in that order; junction bases with no gene match: 10. The CDR3 totals 16 residues.

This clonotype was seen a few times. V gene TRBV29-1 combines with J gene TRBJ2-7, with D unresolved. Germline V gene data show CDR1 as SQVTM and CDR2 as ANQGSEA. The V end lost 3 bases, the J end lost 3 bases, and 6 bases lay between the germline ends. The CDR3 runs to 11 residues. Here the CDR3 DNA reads TGCAGCGTTGAGGCCAACTACGAGCAGTACTTC. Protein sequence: CSVEANYEQYF.

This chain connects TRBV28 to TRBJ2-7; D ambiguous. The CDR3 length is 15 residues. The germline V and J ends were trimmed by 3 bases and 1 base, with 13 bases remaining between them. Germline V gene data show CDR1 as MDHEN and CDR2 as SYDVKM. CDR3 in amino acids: CASSLPPSNSYEQYV. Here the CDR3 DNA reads TGTGCCAGCAGTTTGCCCCCCTCGAATTCCTACGAGCAGTACGTC.

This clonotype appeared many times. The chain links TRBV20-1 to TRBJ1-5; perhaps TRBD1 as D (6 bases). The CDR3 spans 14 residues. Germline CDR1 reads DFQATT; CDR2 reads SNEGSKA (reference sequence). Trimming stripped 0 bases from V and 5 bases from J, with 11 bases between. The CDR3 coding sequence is TGCAGTGCTAGAGAGTTCAGGGGAGATCAGCCCCAGCATTTT. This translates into CSAREFRGDQPQHF.

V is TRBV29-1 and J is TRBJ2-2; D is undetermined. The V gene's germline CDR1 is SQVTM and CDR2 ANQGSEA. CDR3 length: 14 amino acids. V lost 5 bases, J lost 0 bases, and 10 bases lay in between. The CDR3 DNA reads TGCAGCGTTTTTTTTACCGCGAACACCGGGGAGCTGTTTTTT. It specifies CSVFFTANTGELFF.

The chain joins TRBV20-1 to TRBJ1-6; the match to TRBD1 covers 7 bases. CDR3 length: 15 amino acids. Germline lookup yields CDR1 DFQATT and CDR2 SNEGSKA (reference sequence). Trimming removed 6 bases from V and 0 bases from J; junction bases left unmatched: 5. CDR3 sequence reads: CSADRESSYNSPLHF. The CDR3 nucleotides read TGCAGTGCAGACAGGGAGAGCTCCTATAATTCACCCCTCCACTTT.

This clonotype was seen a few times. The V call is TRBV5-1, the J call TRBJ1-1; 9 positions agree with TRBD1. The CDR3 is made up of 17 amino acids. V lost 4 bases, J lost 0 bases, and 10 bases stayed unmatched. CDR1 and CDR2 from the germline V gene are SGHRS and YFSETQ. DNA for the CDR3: TGCGCCAGCAGCCCTCGGACAGGGGTGTCGGTGAACACTGAAGCTTTCTTT. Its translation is CASSPRTGVSVNTEAFF.

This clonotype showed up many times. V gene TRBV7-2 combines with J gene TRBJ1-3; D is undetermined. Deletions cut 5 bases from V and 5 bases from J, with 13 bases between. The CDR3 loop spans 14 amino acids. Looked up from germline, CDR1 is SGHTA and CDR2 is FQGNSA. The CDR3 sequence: CASSPSIGRNTIYF. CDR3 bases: TGTGCCAGCAGCCCCTCCATAGGTAGAAACACCATATATTTT.

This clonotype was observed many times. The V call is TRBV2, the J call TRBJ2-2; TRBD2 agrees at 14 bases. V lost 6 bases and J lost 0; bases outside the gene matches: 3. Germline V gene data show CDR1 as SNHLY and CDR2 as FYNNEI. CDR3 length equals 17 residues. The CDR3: CASSEGLAGANTGELFF. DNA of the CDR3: TGTGCCAGCAGCGAGGGACTAGCGGGGGCGAACACCGGGGAGCTGTTTTTT.

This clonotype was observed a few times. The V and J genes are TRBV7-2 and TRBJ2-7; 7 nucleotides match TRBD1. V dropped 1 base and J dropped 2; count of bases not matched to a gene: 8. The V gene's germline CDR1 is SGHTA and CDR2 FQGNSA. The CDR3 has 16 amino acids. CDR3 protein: CASSLVPPGQTYEQYF. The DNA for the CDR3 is TGTGCCAGCAGCTTAGTACCACCGGGACAGACCTACGAGCAGTACTTC.

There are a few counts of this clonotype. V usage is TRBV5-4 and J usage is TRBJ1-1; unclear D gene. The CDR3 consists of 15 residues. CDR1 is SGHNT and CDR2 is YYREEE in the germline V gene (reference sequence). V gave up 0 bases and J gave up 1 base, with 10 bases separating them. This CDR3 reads CASSLAEAGNTEAFF. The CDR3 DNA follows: TGTGCCAGCAGCTTGGCGGAGGCGGGGAACACTGAAGCTTTCTTT.